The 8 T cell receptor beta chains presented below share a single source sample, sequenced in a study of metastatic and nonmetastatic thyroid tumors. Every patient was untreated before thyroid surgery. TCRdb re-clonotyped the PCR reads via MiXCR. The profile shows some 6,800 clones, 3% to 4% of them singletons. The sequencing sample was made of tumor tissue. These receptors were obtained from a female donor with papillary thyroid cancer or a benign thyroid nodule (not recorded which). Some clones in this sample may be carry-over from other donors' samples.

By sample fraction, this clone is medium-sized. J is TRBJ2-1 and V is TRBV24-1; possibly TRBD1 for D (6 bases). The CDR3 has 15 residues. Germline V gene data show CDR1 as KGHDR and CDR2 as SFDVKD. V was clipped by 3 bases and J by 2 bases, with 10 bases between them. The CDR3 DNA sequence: TGTGCCACCAGTGATCGAGGGACAACCTACAATGAGCAGTTCTTC. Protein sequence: CATSDRGTTYNEQFF.

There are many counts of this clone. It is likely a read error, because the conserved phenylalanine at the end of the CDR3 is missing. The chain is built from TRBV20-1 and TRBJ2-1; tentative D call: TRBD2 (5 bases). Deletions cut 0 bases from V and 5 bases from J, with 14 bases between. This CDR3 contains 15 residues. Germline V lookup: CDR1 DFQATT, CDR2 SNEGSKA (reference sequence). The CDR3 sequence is CSARDLGEFNNEQFV. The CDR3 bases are TGCAGTGCTAGAGACCTGGGAGAATTTAACAATGAGCAGTTCGTC.

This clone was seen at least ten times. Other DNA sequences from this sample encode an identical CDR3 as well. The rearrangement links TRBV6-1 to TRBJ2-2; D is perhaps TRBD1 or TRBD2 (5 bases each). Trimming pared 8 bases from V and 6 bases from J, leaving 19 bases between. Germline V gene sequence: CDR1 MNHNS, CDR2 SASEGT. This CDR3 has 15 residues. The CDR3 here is CASGLQPQGSGELFF. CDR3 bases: TGTGCCAGCGGACTTCAACCCCAGGGTTCCGGGGAGCTGTTTTTT.

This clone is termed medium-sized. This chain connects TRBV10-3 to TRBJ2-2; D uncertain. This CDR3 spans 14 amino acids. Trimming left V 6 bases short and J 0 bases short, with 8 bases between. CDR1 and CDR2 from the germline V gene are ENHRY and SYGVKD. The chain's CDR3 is CAISYGSNTGELFF. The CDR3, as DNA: TGTGCCATCAGCTATGGATCGAACACCGGGGAGCTGTTTTTT.

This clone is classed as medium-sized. CDR3 bases: TGTGCCAGCAGTTCTCGGACAGGGGGCTATGGCTACACCTTC. Its translation is CASSSRTGGYGYTF. This chain links TRBV27 with TRBJ1-2, with 10 bases identical to TRBD1. Per the germline V gene, CDR1 is MNHEY and CDR2 is SMNVEV (reference sequence). This CDR3 contains 14 residues. J lost 4 bases, V lost 4 bases, and 3 bases had no gene match.

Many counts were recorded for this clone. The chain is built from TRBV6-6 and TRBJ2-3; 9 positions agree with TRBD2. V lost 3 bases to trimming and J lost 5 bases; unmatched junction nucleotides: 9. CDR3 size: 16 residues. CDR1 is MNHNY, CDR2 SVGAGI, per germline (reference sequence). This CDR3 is CASSYYNGGRGDTQYF. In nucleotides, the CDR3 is TGTGCCAGCAGTTATTATAACGGCGGGAGGGGAGATACGCAGTATTTT.

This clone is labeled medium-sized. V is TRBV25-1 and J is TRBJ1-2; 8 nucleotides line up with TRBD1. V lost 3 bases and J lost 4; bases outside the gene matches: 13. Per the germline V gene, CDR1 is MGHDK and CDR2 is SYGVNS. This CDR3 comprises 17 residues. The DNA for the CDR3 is TGTGCCAGCAGTGACACCCGGCAGGGGGCTATAGGCTATGGCTACACCTTC. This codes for CASSDTRQGAIGYGYTF.

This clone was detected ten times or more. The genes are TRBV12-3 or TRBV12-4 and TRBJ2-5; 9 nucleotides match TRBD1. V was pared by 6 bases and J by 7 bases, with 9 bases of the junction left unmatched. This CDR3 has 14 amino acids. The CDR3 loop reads CASSRDRVGATQYF. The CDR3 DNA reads TGTGCCAGCAGCCGGGACAGGGTGGGTGCGACCCAGTACTTC.